Following are 6 T cell receptor beta chains from one sample sequenced in a study of CD8+ T cells in alopecia areata. Treatment noted: oral pan-JAK inhibitor, 5-10 mg twice daily. As the sequencing template, cDNA was produced by extracting RNA and reverse transcribing it. Data came from immunoSEQ multiplex PCR; TCRdb stores just in-frame clones and leaves some out. The sample shows some 58,000 clones, just over 45% of them seen only once. The sequenced sample was CD8+ T cells sorted from blood, obtained around week 37, from a patient treated with tofacitinib. These receptors all stem from a human donor with alopecia areata.

The V call is TRBV29-1, the J call TRBJ2-7; tentatively, D is TRBD1 or TRBD2 (5 bases each). Looked up from germline, CDR1 is SQVTM and CDR2 is ANQGSEA. The CDR3 has 14 amino acids. Trimming stripped 2 bases from V and 3 bases from J, with 14 bases between. CDR3 residues: CSVELGELNYEQYF. The CDR3 coding sequence is TGCAGCGTTGAATTGGGGGAACTAAACTACGAGCAGTACTTC.

This clone was found a few times. The gene calls are TRBV28 and TRBJ2-7; no firm D call. V was trimmed by 5 bases and J by 4 bases, leaving 12 bases between them. CDR1 and CDR2 (germline): MDHEN, SYDVKM. CDR3 size: 13 residues. CDR3: CASSAQTPYEQYF. For the CDR3, the DNA is TGTGCCAGCAGTGCCCAAACCCCTTACGAGCAGTACTTC.

The chain combines TRBV29-1 with TRBJ2-2, with 7 bases fitting TRBD2. J gave up 7 bases and V 6 bases, and 11 bases lay outside the gene matches. The CDR3 has 14 residues. The germline V gene encodes CDR1 SQVTM and CDR2 ANQGSEA. DNA for the CDR3: TGCAGCGTACTATGGCAGGGCGGGAGCGGGGAGCTGTTTTTT. As protein: CSVLWQGGSGELFF.

This sequence joins TRBV29-1 and TRBJ2-3, with D possibly being TRBD2 (6 bases). Deletions cut 7 bases from V and 2 bases from J, with 16 bases between. The CDR3 runs 14 residues. CDR1 is SQVTM, CDR2 ANQGSEA, per germline. The CDR3 region has the DNA TGCAGCGCCAGACTAGGAGGGTACACAGATACGCAGTATTTT. Translated, it gives CSARLGGYTDTQYF.

This clone has a handful of counts. The chain couples TRBV29-1 to TRBJ1-2; no reliable D call. CDR3 length equals 13 residues. CDR1 SQVTM and CDR2 ANQGSEA come from the germline V gene. Trimming cost V 3 bases and J 1 base, with 9 bases left between them. The DNA of the CDR3 is TGCAGCGTTGAGGTCCGGGGTAACTATGGCTACACCTTC. Protein sequence: CSVEVRGNYGYTF. The full variable domain, with the rest looked up from reference TRBV29-1 and TRBJ1-2, is SAVISQKPSRDICQRGTSLTIQCQVDSQVTMMFWYRQQPGQSLTLIATANQGSEATYESGFVIDKFPISRPNLTFSTLTVSNMSPEDSSIYLCSVEVRGNYGYTFGSGTRLTVV.

V gene TRBV6-1 combines with J gene TRBJ2-5, with TRBD1 as a possible D gene (5 bases). This CDR3 region has 11 residues. The germline V gene has CDR1 MNHNS and CDR2 SASEGT. Deletions cut 8 bases from V and 12 bases from J, with 16 bases between. This CDR3 reads CASAWGRTEYF. The CDR3 nucleotides read TGTGCCAGCGCTTGGGGCCGCACGGAGTACTTC.